This T cell receptor (beta chain) came from a study of blood T cell repertoires in COVID-19. Study as a whole: COVID-19 samples collected from the United States, Italy and Spain covered acute and convalescent phases. T cells, B-cell-depleted T cells, or PBMCs supplied cDNA or gDNA.

Authors' analysis steps: Reference gene primer amplification yielded estimated nucleated cell counts. Sequencing used immunoSEQ multiplex PCR; TCRdb keeps in-frame clones, though not all of them. From that table come the V and J calls and clone size; the DNA was used to work out D and trimming. This sample has about 260,000 clones, with roughly nine tenths found just once. Per germline, CDR1 MNHEY and CDR2 SMNVEV (reference sequence). The trim removed 6 bases at V and 7 bases at J, leaving 9 bases unmatched. CDR3 size: 14 residues. This chain uses TRBV27 with TRBJ1-5; 7 bases are a match to TRBD1. Sequencing was done on a sample of peripheral blood. The sequence derives from a woman aged 50 to 65 who had recovered from COVID-19. The CDR3 sequence is CASSLDRWRQPQHF. For the CDR3, the DNA is TGTGCCAGCAGCCTGGACAGGTGGAGACAGCCCCAGCATTTT.